The 19 T cell receptor beta chains below were found in one sample sequenced in a study of CD8 T cells in Susac syndrome. Random hexamers were used to reverse transcribe about 0.5 to 1 ug of RNA. TCRdb reanalysed the immunoSEQ multiplex PCR reads using MiXCR and keeps one entry per CDR3 protein. The sample lists some 240,000 distinct CDR3 sequences; 90% to 96% were seen once. The sample taken for sequencing was CD4+ T cells from PBMCs. Receptor source: a human donor with Susac syndrome.

CDR3 protein: CAWSVGYRTVSSLNYGYTF. In DNA form, the CDR3 reads TGTGCCTGGAGTGTAGGCTATCGAACAGTTTCAAGTCTTAACTATGGCTACACCTTC. This chain links TRBV30 with TRBJ1-2, with no clear D. Trimming left V 0 bases short and J 1 base short, with 24 bases between. The CDR3 is 19 amino acids. Per the germline V gene, CDR1 is GTSNPN and CDR2 is SVGIG (reference sequence).

The chain has TRBV7-2 and TRBJ1-5; possible D gene TRBD1, 6 bases. The V end was cut by 2 bases, the J end by 4 bases, with 12 bases between. The CDR3 contains 15 residues. The germline gives CDR1 SGHTA, CDR2 FQGNSA. The CDR3 sequence: CASSLRRQENQPQHF. CDR3 nucleotide sequence: TGTGCCAGCAGCTTACGGCGACAGGAGAATCAGCCCCAGCATTTT.

The rearrangement uses TRBV29-1 and TRBJ1-3; D not resolved. Trimming cost V 4 bases and J 0 bases, with 10 bases left between them. Germline values: CDR1 SQVTM, CDR2 ANQGSEA. The CDR3 is 14 amino acids. The CDR3 DNA reads as TGCAGCGTTGTCCCGCAGAACTCTGGAAACACCATATATTTT. Translated: CSVVPQNSGNTIYF.

V and J are TRBV12-3 or TRBV12-4 and TRBJ1-1; a possible D gene is TRBD1 (5 bases). This CDR3 has 12 residues. Trimming removed 3 bases at V and 8 bases at J, with 10 bases between. CDR3 bases: TGTGCCAGCAGTTTTGTGGGACCCGAAGCTTTCTTT. It codes for CASSFVGPEAFF.

This rearrangement joins TRBV20-1 to TRBJ2-5; D gene unclear. The CDR3 spans 13 residues. Germline assignment: CDR1 DFQATT and CDR2 SNEGSKA (reference sequence). V was trimmed by 6 bases and J by 5 bases, leaving 16 bases between them. DNA of the CDR3: TGCAGTGCCCCCCGGCCGGCCGGGGAGACCCAGTACTTC. Protein sequence: CSAPRPAGETQYF.

This clonotype was counted once. The gene calls are TRBV29-1 and TRBJ2-7, with D uncertain. The V gene lost 4 bases and the J gene lost 3 bases, with 10 bases spanning the gap. Germline-derived CDR1 and CDR2 are SQVTM and ANQGSEA. CDR3 length: 12 residues. The chain's CDR3 is CSVGTAGYEQYF. For the CDR3, the DNA is TGCAGCGTTGGAACAGCAGGCTACGAGCAGTACTTC.

The genes are TRBV3-1 and TRBJ1-2; the D is unclear. CDR3 length: 15 residues. Trimming took off 5 bases at V and 4 bases at J, with 17 bases between the two ends. Germline-derived CDR1 and CDR2 are LGHDT and YNNKEL (reference sequence). CDR3 DNA sequence: TGTGCCAGCAGCAACGGCCCAAGTGCTGCCTATGGCTACACCTTC. Its protein product is CASSNGPSAAYGYTF.

The chain combines TRBV10-3 with TRBJ2-5, with D unresolved. The germline V gene encodes CDR1 ENHRY and CDR2 SYGVKD. With 7 bases removed from V and 4 bases from J, the gap between germline ends came to 16 bases. The length of the CDR3 is 14 residues. Written as DNA, the CDR3 is TGTGCCATCACCCCGGACGCCGAAAGAGAGACCCAGTACTTC. This translates into CAITPDAERETQYF.

The gene calls are TRBV14 and TRBJ1-2; D is ambiguous. Germline V gene data show CDR1 as SGHDN and CDR2 as FVKESK. This CDR3 has 16 residues. V dropped 1 base and J dropped 5 bases, with 17 bases sitting between them. CDR3 DNA sequence: TGTGCCAGCAGCCAAGCAACCACCGGACGGGGATATGGCTACACCTTC. The encoded protein is CASSQATTGRGYGYTF.

The chain combines TRBV3-1 with TRBJ1-2; maybe TRBD1 (6 bases). Between the trimmed V and J ends, which lost 4 bases and 7 bases, there was a span of 13 bases. CDR3 length: 13 residues. Germline V gene sequence: CDR1 LGHDT, CDR2 YNNKEL (reference sequence). The CDR3 DNA sequence: TGTGCCAGCAGCCTCGACGGACAGTTTGGCTACACCTTC. Its protein is CASSLDGQFGYTF.

This rearrangement joins TRBV9 to TRBJ2-2; D is uncertain. CDR1 is SGDLS and CDR2 is YYNGEE in the germline V gene. V was shortened by 3 bases and J by 1 base, with 4 bases between the two germline ends. The CDR3 is 13 residues long. The CDR3 nucleotides are TGTGCCAGCAGCGATCAGAACACCGGGGAGCTGTTTTTT. This sequence encodes CASSDQNTGELFF.

The chain couples TRBV7-2 to TRBJ2-1; 8 nucleotides match TRBD2. The CDR3 consists of 15 residues. The J segment lost 6 bases and the V segment lost 3 bases, leaving 7 bases of the junction unmatched. Germline V gives CDR1 SGHTA, CDR2 FQGNSA. The CDR3 bases are TGTGCCAGCAGCTTCACTAGCGGAGCGATCAATGAGCAGTTCTTC. Its protein is CASSFTSGAINEQFF.

The genes are TRBV3-1 and TRBJ2-6; D is unresolved. This CDR3 is 18 amino acids long. Germline lookup yields CDR1 LGHDT and CDR2 YNNKEL (reference sequence). V lost 0 bases and J 0 bases, leaving 12 bases between the germline ends. CDR3 in amino acids: CASSQEVGVRSGANVLTF. The CDR3 DNA follows: TGTGCCAGCAGCCAAGAAGTTGGAGTACGCTCTGGGGCCAACGTCCTGACTTTC.

This chain uses TRBV9 with TRBJ1-2, with a weak D call TRBD1 (5 bases). Trimming took off 2 bases at V and 6 bases at J, with 17 bases between the two ends. Germline CDR1 is SGDLS and CDR2 is YYNGEE. The CDR3 is 15 amino acids. The CDR3 nucleotides read TGTGCCAGCAGCGTGACGGTAGGCCCGGGGGATGGCTACACCTTC. It is translated as CASSVTVGPGDGYTF.

This chain's CDR3 is CASRSTGGPYYGYTF. DNA of the CDR3: TGCGCCAGCAGATCGACAGGGGGCCCTTACTATGGCTACACCTTC. The J gene is TRBJ1-2, the V gene TRBV5-1; 10 positions agree with TRBD1. The CDR3 consists of 15 residues. Germline trimming cut 5 bases from V and 3 bases from J; bases unmatched to any gene: 7. Germline CDR1 is SGHRS and CDR2 is YFSETQ.

V gene TRBV5-6 combines with J gene TRBJ1-4; D unclear. V lost 0 bases to trimming and J lost 7 bases, with 10 bases between them. The CDR3 has 14 amino acids. From germline, CDR1 is SGHDT and CDR2 YYEEEE. In DNA, the CDR3 is TGTGCCAGCAGCTTGGGCCTTGGGAGTGAAAAACTGTTTTTT. Amino acids: CASSLGLGSEKLFF. The whole variable domain, remainder taken from reference TRBV5-6 and TRBJ1-4, is DAGVTQSPTHLIKTRGQQVTLRCSPKSGHDTVSWYQQALGQGPQFIFQYYEEEERQRGNFPDRFSGHQFPNYSSELNVNALLLGDSALYLCASSLGLGSEKLFFGSGTQLSVL.

V usage is TRBV5-1 and J usage is TRBJ2-5, with 8 bases that match TRBD1. CDR3 length equals 14 residues. Germline lookup yields CDR1 SGHRS and CDR2 YFSETQ. Losses at the gene ends were 4 bases for V and 2 bases for J; bases not matched to a gene: 4. In DNA form, the CDR3 reads TGCGCCAGCAGCCCAGGGGGCTTTCAAGAGACCCAGTACTTC. Translation gives CASSPGGFQETQYF. The full variable domain, in which reference TRBV5-1 and TRBJ2-5 provide the parts outside the CDR3, is KAGVTQTPRYLIKTRGQQVTLSCSPISGHRSVSWYQQTPGQGLQFLFEYFSETQRNKGNFPGRFSGRQFSNSRSEMNVSTLELGDSALYLCASSPGGFQETQYFGPGTRLLVL.

V and J are TRBV20-1 and TRBJ1-1; tentatively, D is TRBD1 (6 bases). Germline V gene data show CDR1 as DFQATT and CDR2 as SNEGSKA (reference sequence). The V end lost 6 bases, the J end lost 3 bases, and 14 bases lay between the germline ends. The CDR3 runs 13 residues. Here the CDR3 reads CSAPDRYDTEAFF. The CDR3 bases are TGCAGTGCCCCTGACAGGTACGACACTGAAGCTTTCTTT.

The chain uses TRBV29-1 and TRBJ1-2, with no clear D. V was shortened by 0 bases and J by 4 bases, with 15 bases between the two germline ends. This CDR3 has 15 amino acids. Per germline, CDR1 SQVTM and CDR2 ANQGSEA. This CDR3 reads CSVEEKRTARYGYTF. The CDR3 coding sequence is TGCAGCGTTGAAGAAAAAAGGACCGCCCGCTATGGCTACACCTTC.